This T cell receptor (beta chain) was retrieved from a study of blood T cell repertoires in COVID-19. Across the whole study: COVID-19 samples from acute and convalescent phases originated in the United States, Italy and Spain. Nucleic acid was either cDNA or gDNA, and it came from T cells, B-cell-depleted T cells, or PBMCs.

Germline V gives CDR1 SGHTA, CDR2 FQGNSA. This CDR3 is built from 16 residues. The V gene end was trimmed by 5 bases and the J gene end by 10 bases; junction bases not matched to a gene: 10. Per the authors' pipeline: Amplified reference gene primers provided the basis for estimating nucleated cell counts. Sequenced by immunoSEQ multiplex PCR; TCRdb stores in-frame clones only, minus some. V and J calls and clone size are as listed in that table; D and trimming were resolved from the DNA. This sample yields hundreds of thousands of clones, of which under 90% are seen a single time; more than 5.5% belongs to the top ten.

The TCR originated in a man aged 55 to 70 who had recovered from COVID-19. Sequencing input: peripheral blood. The V call is TRBV7-2, the J call TRBJ1-6; the match to TRBD1 covers 11 bases. CDR3 sequence (DNA): TGTGCCAGCAGCACAAACTCGGGACAGGGGGAGTCACCCCTCCACTTT. Translating it yields CASSTNSGQGESPLHF.